This T cell receptor beta chain was sequenced for a study of blood T cell repertoires in COVID-19. As for the study in general: Samples representing acute and convalescent COVID-19 were sourced from the United States, Italy and Spain. PBMCs, B-cell-depleted T cells, or T cells were the source of the cDNA or gDNA that made up the material.

Original analysis: Nucleated cell number was recorded as an estimate derived from reference gene primer amplification. Sequenced by immunoSEQ multiplex PCR; TCRdb stores in-frame clones only, minus some. Clonal size and the V and J genes are those of that table, whereas D and trimming came from the DNA. The sample yields roughly 60,000 clones, around four fifths seen once. V lost 2 bases, J lost 1 base, and 5 bases lay in between. The CDR3 is made up of 13 amino acids. Germline V gene lookup returns CDR1 MNHEY and CDR2 SVGAGI. J is TRBJ1-1 and V is TRBV6-5; D call uncertain. The receptor was derived from a human donor in a cohort sampled during active COVID-19. Sequencing was performed on peripheral blood. The CDR3 coding sequence is TGTGCCAGCAGTTACCGACAGAACACTGAAGCTTTCTTT. It specifies CASSYRQNTEAFF.